The source of this T cell receptor (beta chain) is a study of blood T cell repertoires in COVID-19 (dated by TCRdb to 2020 to 2021). Background for the entire study: Samples covering the acute and convalescent phases of COVID-19 were provided by collaborators in the United States, Italy and Spain. The sample metadata nearly always contained a de-identified subject ID, COVID-19 status, age in years and sex. The material from the prospective study consisted of cDNA or gDNA derived from T cells, B-cell-depleted T cells, or PBMCs. Deeply sampled blood TCRbeta repertoires from subjects exposed to, actively infected with, or recovered from COVID-19 were included in the dataset. The repertoires were made available in a free public database intended to serve as a resource for research on the immune response to SARS-CoV-2. The samples were drawn from two sources: the first 160 participants of the ongoing ImmuneRACE study, and 950 to 1,500 subjects contributed by 6 global collaborators. Where available, HLA class I and class II types were taken from metadata supplied by the sample provider and were not determined by assay-based typing.

The immunoSEQ Assay, a bias-controlled multiplex PCR, was used to amplify TCRbeta CDR3 regions from genomic DNA. The original pipeline was this. The number of nucleated cells in each sample was estimated by amplification of reference gene primers within the assay. Sequence reads were collapsed and filtered to measure the absolute abundance of every unique TCRbeta CDR3 rearrangement. For each sample, productive Simpson clonality was calculated by taking the square root of Simpson's diversity index across productive rearrangements. The table was pulled from immuneACCESS by TCRdb, which kept in-frame rearrangements only. Such tables lose some clones; where checked, under half of the loss comes from unresolved V genes, and the rest has no known cause. V and J calls and clone size are given by that table; D and trimming were obtained from the DNA. The sample contains 100,000 or so clones, roughly 80% of them found a single time. About 12% of the sample is in the top ten clones.

With respect to this clone: What antigen it recognizes has not been identified. No qualities accompany the bases; no much larger clone lies one base away.

Each collaborating institution followed its own protocols to collect whole blood in K2EDTA tubes. For TCRbeta analysis, collaborators shipped samples as frozen whole blood, isolated PBMCs, or DNA extracted from either of those sample types. From a lookup of the germline V gene, CDR1 and CDR2 are SNHLY and FYNNEI. At the junction V is shortened by 5 bases and J by 7 bases; bases outside the gene matches: 4. The CDR3 holds 12 amino acids from the cysteine to the phenylalanine. The CDR3 DNA has 36 bases and is translated from base 1. Findings and caveats that apply to the study as a whole: Clinical and demographic metadata were provided uncurated, with the amount varying by source and participant.

The chain employs TRBV2 and TRBJ1-1; TRBD1 aligns with 7 central bases. The specimen sequenced was peripheral blood. The clonotype originates from a woman aged 70-85 years with active or convalescent COVID-19. The CDR3 reads CASSYGQVEAFF. DNA sequence: TGTGCCAGCAGTTATGGACAGGTTGAAGCTTTCTTT.